The sample holds a few counts of the clone carrying this T cell receptor beta chain. The V end lost 6 bases, the J end lost 4 bases, and 9 bases lay between the germline ends. Germline lookup yields CDR1 SNHLY and CDR2 FYNNEI. There are 12 residues in the CDR3. TCRdb's table, derived via immunoSEQ multiplex PCR, lists solely in-frame clones and lacks some. This repertoire shows about 380,000 clones, around four fifths found once; its top ten account for 7% to 9.5%. This record comes from a study of Ad26.COV2.S vaccination and SARS-CoV-2 variants. Treatment specified: around 19 received Ad26.COV2.S at low or high dose, single or two shots; about 5 received placebo; per-sample allocation not given. All samples were drawn on day 63, counting from the first vaccine or placebo injection.

The sample consisted of peripheral blood, taken in a trial of Ad26.COV2.S vaccine versus placebo. This chain links TRBV2 with TRBJ1-1, with D maybe TRBD1 (5 bases). This sequence originates from a person between 18 and 59 years old who received the Ad26.COV2.S COVID-19 vaccine or a placebo. The CDR3 loop reads CASSLRGTEAFF. As DNA, the CDR3 is TGTGCCAGCAGCCTAAGGGGCACTGAAGCTTTCTTT.